The clone carrying this TCR beta chain was detected a few times. Its specificity is unknown. The CDR3 is 12 amino acids. V lost 5 bases and J lost 3, with 5 bases in between. Assay: immunoSEQ multiplex PCR; the TCRdb copy retains only in-frame clones and omits some. The table includes 8,500 to 10,000 clones, 73% detected once. These data originate in a study of CD4+ T cells in melanoma. General observations from the study: Diverse differentiation states were reported for melanoma neoantigen-specific CD4+ T cells. CD8+ T cell, macrophage and B cell function reportedly correlated with neoantigen-specific CD4+ T cells.

The clonotype originates from a human donor with melanoma. The source material was cells from a culture (not recorded whether cultured in vitro). The chain combines TRBV12-3 or TRBV12-4 with TRBJ2-4, with TRBD2 as a possible D gene (5 bases). The CDR3 DNA reads as TGTGCCAGCAGTAGCGGCAAAAACATTCAGTACTTC. It specifies CASSSGKNIQYF.